One and the same sample provided the 17 T cell receptor beta chains below, sequenced in a study of cytomegalovirus exposure and HLA in healthy donors. PCR primers comprised 60 Vbeta and 13 Jbeta primers. Sequencing was performed with immunoSEQ multiplex PCR; in TCRdb, only in-frame clones are kept and a portion is missing. The table lists some 140,000 clones, more than 75% of them singletons. The sequenced material came from PBMCs. The source of these receptors is a woman aged 40 to 50 in good health and CMV-seropositive.

Many counts were recorded for this clone. The CDR3 nucleotides read TGCGCCAGCAGCAGAAGTCTAGCGGGATCTGGTGAGCAGTTCTTC. It specifies CASSRSLAGSGEQFF. The chain carries TRBV5-1 and TRBJ2-1; 9 bases are a match to TRBD2. The CDR3 consists of 15 residues. CDR1 and CDR2 from the germline V gene are SGHRS and YFSETQ. J lost 9 bases, V lost 4 bases, and 11 bases had no gene match.

This clone appeared a single time. The chain carries TRBV27 and TRBJ2-7, with D tentatively TRBD2 (5 bases). This CDR3 region has 14 residues. Trimming cost V 0 bases and J 4 bases, with 10 bases left between them. Per germline, CDR1 MNHEY and CDR2 SMNVEV (reference sequence). CDR3 bases: TGTGCCAGCAGTTTATCTCGTACTAGTTACGAGCAGTACTTC. It codes for CASSLSRTSYEQYF.

The rearrangement joins TRBV18 to TRBJ2-7; TRBD2 might be the D (7 bases). V lost 6 bases to trimming and J lost 4 bases, with 16 bases between them. CDR3 size: 14 residues. Germline CDR1 and CDR2: KGHSH and LQKENI. The CDR3 nucleotides are TGTGCCAGCTCCCCCGGGGGGCACCCTTACGAGCAGTACTTC. Protein: CASSPGGHPYEQYF.

This chain links TRBV10-1 with TRBJ2-1, with 11 bases fitting TRBD2. This CDR3 has 15 amino acids. CDR1 is WNHNN and CDR2 is SYGVQD in the germline V gene (reference sequence). With V trimmed by 3 bases and J by 6 bases, 4 bases remained unmatched. The CDR3 is CASSESSGRTNEQFF. The CDR3 DNA sequence: TGCGCCAGCAGTGAATCTAGCGGGAGGACCAATGAGCAGTTCTTC.

This chain joins TRBV28 and TRBJ2-1; D possibly corresponds to TRBD1 (6 bases). The V end lost 2 bases, the J end lost 8 bases, and 13 bases lay between the germline ends. This CDR3 contains 14 residues. Germline CDR1 MDHEN, CDR2 SYDVKM. CDR3 nucleotides: TGTGCCAGCAGTTTAATACAGGGCAGGTATGAGCAGTTCTTC. Translating it yields CASSLIQGRYEQFF. Full variable domain (outside the CDR3, taken from reference TRBV28 and TRBJ2-1): DVKVTQSSRYLVKRTGEKVFLECVQDMDHENMFWYRQDPGLGLRLIYFSYDVKMKEKGDIPEGYSVSREKKERFSLILESASTNQTSMYLCASSLIQGRYEQFFGPGTRLTVL.

V is TRBV6-5 and J is TRBJ2-7, with TRBD1 identical over 8 bases. The germline V gene encodes CDR1 MNHEY and CDR2 SVGAGI. V trimming: 5 bases; J trimming: 3 bases; junction bases outside the gene matches: 6. CDR3 length: 14 residues. CDR3 sequence: CASSRTGLGYEQYF. Written as DNA, the CDR3 is TGTGCCAGCAGTAGGACAGGGCTAGGCTACGAGCAGTACTTC.

The rearrangement joins TRBV4-1 to TRBJ1-4; TRBD1 is a possible D gene (5 bases). The CDR3 spans 18 residues. Trimming cost V 0 bases and J 0 bases, with 14 bases left between them. The germline V gene has CDR1 MGHRA and CDR2 YSYEKL. The CDR3 nucleotides are TGCGCCAGCAGCCAAGATTCGGCAGGGATAACAACTAATGAAAAACTGTTTTTT. It translates to CASSQDSAGITTNEKLFF.

The rearrangement joins TRBV19 to TRBJ2-1; a possible D gene is TRBD1 (6 bases). Germline CDR1 LNHDA, CDR2 SQIVND (reference sequence). The CDR3 consists of 18 residues. Trimming left V 3 bases short and J 0 bases short, with 18 bases between. The CDR3 nucleotides are TGTGCCAGTAGTATTCCGACAGGACGGTTGAGCTCCTACAATGAGCAGTTCTTC. This translates into CASSIPTGRLSSYNEQFF.

In this sample, this clone turned up once. The V and J genes are TRBV10-3 and TRBJ2-3; D is ambiguous. Trimming stripped 0 bases from V and 4 bases from J, with 11 bases between. The CDR3 extends over 15 amino acids. CDR1 and CDR2 (germline): ENHRY, SYGVKD. CDR3 DNA sequence: TGTGCCATCAGTGAGTCGAAATCTATGGCAGATACGCAGTATTTT. Amino acid sequence: CAISESKSMADTQYF.

V and J are TRBV5-8 and TRBJ2-3; D might be TRBD1 (6 bases). With 2 bases removed from V and 4 bases from J, the gap between germline ends came to 14 bases. From germline, CDR1 is SGHTS and CDR2 YDEGEE. This CDR3 spans 15 amino acids. Written as DNA, the CDR3 is TGTGCCAGCAGCTTTACAGGGTCCCCTCCAGATACGCAGTATTTT. This sequence encodes CASSFTGSPPDTQYF.

The rearrangement links TRBV11-1 to TRBJ2-1; D may be TRBD2 (6 bases). Trimming removed 5 bases at V and 3 bases at J, with 11 bases between. The CDR3 length is 14 residues. Per germline, CDR1 SGHAT and CDR2 FQDESV (reference sequence). CDR3 in DNA: TGTGCCAGCAGCCGGGACTTGGACTACAATGAGCAGTTCTTC. Translated: CASSRDLDYNEQFF.

The rearrangement links TRBV4-1 to TRBJ2-7; 10 bases are shared with TRBD2. The CDR3 is 19 residues long. J gave up 2 bases and V 1 base, and 14 bases lay outside the gene matches. The germline V gene encodes CDR1 MGHRA and CDR2 YSYEKL. The CDR3 DNA is TGCGCCAGCAGCCAAGGTGACAGGTTTGGTCTAGCGGGGGCCTACGAGCAGTACTTC. Its protein is CASSQGDRFGLAGAYEQYF.

The J gene is TRBJ2-3, the V gene TRBV10-3, with a weak D call TRBD2 (6 bases). Trimming cost V 0 bases and J 0 bases, with 10 bases left between them. The CDR3 contains 16 residues. CDR1 and CDR2 from the germline V gene are ENHRY and SYGVKD. The CDR3 region is CAISESFGTSTDTQYF. Written as DNA, the CDR3 is TGTGCCATCAGTGAGTCGTTTGGGACTAGCACAGATACGCAGTATTTT.

This clone has a single count. The chain is built from TRBV7-8 and TRBJ1-2; 7 nucleotides line up with TRBD1. Germline loops: CDR1 SGHVS, CDR2 FQNEAQ. This CDR3 has 15 amino acids. V gave up 5 bases and J gave up 4 bases; unmatched junction bases: 10. As DNA, the CDR3 is TGTGCCAGCAGCCTAACCCGGGACAGTGCCTATGGCTACACCTTC. This translates into CASSLTRDSAYGYTF.

A note on this clone: The junction differs from germline at one of its ends, possibly a read error. V gene TRBV7-7 combines with J gene TRBJ2-7; perhaps TRBD2 as D (6 bases). CDR1 is SSHAT, CDR2 FNYEAQ, per germline (reference sequence). The CDR3 runs to 13 residues. CDR3 residues: CASSLAETYEQYF. In DNA form, the CDR3 reads TGTGCTAGCAGCTTAGCGGAGACCTACGAGCAGTACTTC.

This clone turned up a few times. The chain joins TRBV28 to TRBJ2-4; D may be TRBD1 (6 bases). The CDR3 is 14 residues long. Trimming took 6 bases from V and 1 from J, leaving 10 bases between them. From germline, CDR1 is MDHEN and CDR2 SYDVKM. The CDR3 DNA follows: TGTGCCAGCAGAGACAGGTTCGCCAAAAACATTCAGTACTTC. The encoded protein is CASRDRFAKNIQYF.

V gene TRBV21-1 combines with J gene TRBJ1-1. TRBV21-1 is annotated as a pseudogene. The CDR3 covers 14 residues. The CDR3 reads CASIPGGLNTEAFF. As DNA, the CDR3 is TGTGCCAGCATCCCCGGGGGACTGAACACTGAAGCTTTCTTT.